A selection of T cell receptor beta chains follows, all from one sample in a study of T cell changes during pregnancy in multiple sclerosis. Here immunoSEQ multiplex PCR was the method, and the copy in TCRdb shows in-frame clones only, minus some. The data show 50,000 to 65,000 clones, 89% seen once. Specimen: peripheral blood, collected after pregnancy. The receptors stem from a female donor with multiple sclerosis, enrolled in a pregnancy study. Both conserved end residues are part of each CDR3. A D gene is named only where the DNA matches it firmly. Clone size is shown for a subset of rows, as once, few, many or a class of expanded clone.

TRBJ1-2,TRBV19,NA,NA,TGTGCCACCAGGGCCCCACAGTCCTATGGCTACACCTTC,CATRAPQSYGYTF
TRBJ2-2,TRBV7-9,NA,NA,TGTGCCAGCGGCCCCGGGGAGCTGTTTTTT,CASGPGELFF
TRBJ2-3,TRBV18,NA,NA,TGTGCCAGCTCACCAAACAGGGCCCCAGATACGCAGTATTTT,CASSPNRAPDTQYF
TRBJ2-7,TRBV12-1,NA,once,TGTGCCAGCAGCCCCCTCGACTGGGGGGGGAGTCCCTACGAGCAGTACTTC,CASSPLDWGGSPYEQYF
TRBJ2-5,TRBV5-8,TRBD2,NA,TGTGCCAGCACCCGGGGGAGGTTGCGGGGGACAGAGACCCAGTACTTC,CASTRGRLRGTETQYF
TRBJ1-1,TRBV30,NA,few,TGTGCCTGGAGCCCCGGGGGAGGGGACACTGAAGCTTTCTTT,CAWSPGGGDTEAFF
TRBJ2-3,TRBV5-1,TRBD1,NA,TGCGCCAGCAGCTTGGAGGACAGGGTGCCAGATACGCAGTATTTT,CASSLEDRVPDTQYF
TRBJ1-5,TRBV4-1,NA,few,TGCGCCAGCAGCCAAGAATGGAGGGTAGGTAGTCAGCCCCAGCATTTT,CASSQEWRVGSQPQHF
TRBJ2-1,TRBV7-3,TRBD1,NA,TGTGCCAGCAGCTCAGAACCCGGGACAGCTTACAATGAGCAGTTCTTC,CASSSEPGTAYNEQFF
TRBJ2-5,TRBV5-1,TRBD1,NA,TGCGCCAGCAGCTCGGGACAGGCGCACCAAGAGACCCAGTACTTC,CASSSGQAHQETQYF
TRBJ2-1,TRBV28,TRBD2,once,TGTGCCAGCAGTTCGCCGGGACTAGCGGGGACCTACTCCTACAATGAGCAGTTCTTC,CASSSPGLAGTYSYNEQFF
TRBJ2-2,TRBV6-5,TRBD2,NA,TGTGCCAGCAGTTACTCGATGCCCGGGGGGACCGGGGAGCTGTTTTTT,CASSYSMPGGTGELFF
TRBJ2-7,TRBV27,NA,NA,TGTGCCAGCACTGGAACCTGGAGGGGACGACATGACGAGCAGTACTTC,CASTGTWRGRHDEQYF
TRBJ1-6,TRBV4-2,TRBD1,NA,TGTGCCAGCAGCCCCCACCCGGACAGGGGAAATTCACCCCTCCACTTT,CASSPHPDRGNSPLHF
TRBJ1-1,TRBV6-1,TRBD1,NA,TGTGCCAGCAGTGAAGTGGGACAGGGACGCACTGAAGCTTTCTTT,CASSEVGQGRTEAFF
TRBJ1-1,TRBV30,NA,NA,TGTGCCTGGAGTGAGGGGATGAGAGCTTTCTTT,CAWSEGMRAFF
TRBJ2-3,TRBV30,NA,few,TGTGCCTGGAGTTCGGGAATCCGGGATACGCAGTATTTT,CAWSSGIRDTQYF
TRBJ1-1,TRBV30,TRBD1,few,TGTGCCTGGAGTCGACAGGGCCCCACTGAAGCTTTCTTT,CAWSRQGPTEAFF
TRBJ1-1,TRBV18,NA,NA,TGTGCCAGCTCACCAGGGAGGGACACTGAAGCTTTCTTT,CASSPGRDTEAFF
TRBJ2-2,TRBV5-1,TRBD2,NA,TGCGCCAGCGCCATCCCCAGCGGGGGACTGGACACCGGGGAGCTGTTTTTT,CASAIPSGGLDTGELFF
TRBJ2-2,TRBV7-3,TRBD1,NA,TGTGCCAAAGGACAGGGGGGACCCGGGGAGCTGTTTTTT,CAKGQGGPGELFF
TRBJ1-6,TRBV19,NA,few,TGTGCCAGCCGGAGTGCTGACAGATCCTTGCCCCTCCACTTT,CASRSADRSLPLHF
TRBJ1-5,TRBV25-1,NA,NA,TGTGCCAGCAGTGACAGGGATCATCAGCCCCAGCATTTT,CASSDRDHQPQHF
TRBJ1-4,TRBV7-9,NA,NA,TGTGCCAGCAGCTCGACTAATGAAAAACTGTTTTTT,CASSSTNEKLFF
TRBJ1-5,TRBV19,NA,NA,TGTGCCAGTAGCCCACAGGGTGGCAATCAGCCCCAGCATTTT,CASSPQGGNQPQHF
TRBJ1-2,TRBV4-2,NA,NA,TGTGCCAGCAGCCCGGGGGGGGCCGGAGGTTTCTATGGCTACACCTTC,CASSPGGAGGFYGYTF
TRBJ1-1,TRBV9,NA,NA,TGTGCCAGCAGCGCCGAAGAGACAGTTCCCTTCGGGACTGAAGCTTTCTTT,CASSAEETVPFGTEAFF
TRBJ2-7,TRBV6-1,TRBD1,NA,TGTGCCAGCAGTAAAACCGGTGGACAGGCATACGAGCAGTACTTC,CASSKTGGQAYEQYF
TRBJ1-3,TRBV4-3,TRBD1,NA,TGCGCCAGCAGCCTGGGGACAGGGGGCTATTTATCTGGAAACACCATATATTTT,CASSLGTGGYLSGNTIYF
TRBJ2-1,TRBV7-8,NA,NA,TGTGCCAGCAGCACGTCTACCTACAATGAGCAGTTCTTC,CASSTSTYNEQFF
TRBJ1-1,TRBV23-1,NA,NA,TGCGCCACCCCCCGTCACTGTAACCGGAACACTGAAGCTTTCTTT,CATPRHCNRNTEAFF
TRBJ1-4,TRBV7-2,NA,NA,TGTGCCAGCAGCCTATGGGGGGGGAAAGGTGAAAAACTGTTTTTT,CASSLWGGKGEKLFF
TRBJ1-2,TRBV5-1,NA,NA,TGCGCCAGCAGTCCCGGGGGGCCGGGGGCTGGCTATGGCTACACCTTC,CASSPGGPGAGYGYTF
TRBJ1-2,TRBV7-9,TRBD1,NA,TGTGCCAGCAGCACGCGATCGGTGGACAGGGCGGATGGCTACACCTTC,CASSTRSVDRADGYTF
TRBJ2-6,TRBV5-1,NA,NA,TGCGCCAGCAGCCTGACTACGTCTGGGGGGGCCAACGTCCTGACTTTC,CASSLTTSGGANVLTF
TRBJ2-3,TRBV23-1,TRBD1,NA,TGCGCCAGCAGTCAGTTCGGGACAGGGTTGAACACAGATACGCAGTATTTT,CASSQFGTGLNTDTQYF
TRBJ2-7,TRBV30,TRBD1,once,TGTGCCTGGAGTGTACACCCCGGGGACAGCTCCTACGAGCAGTACTTC,CAWSVHPGDSSYEQYF
TRBJ2-3,TRBV2,TRBD2,NA,TGTGCCGGGCGGGGGAACACAGATACGCAGTATTTT,CAGRGNTDTQYF
TRBJ1-1,TRBV29-1,NA,NA,TGCAGCGTTTGTTCTGGGTGGGGCATGAACACTGAAGCTTTCTTT,CSVCSGWGMNTEAFF
TRBJ1-1,TRBV5-6,NA,few,TGTGCCAGCAGACGTTTCACAGGGTACACTGAAGCTTTCTTT,CASRRFTGYTEAFF
TRBJ1-1,TRBV7-2,TRBD1,NA,TGTGCCAGCAGCCGGGACAGGGGCGCTGAAGCTTTCTTT,CASSRDRGAEAFF
TRBJ2-3,TRBV10-3,TRBD1,NA,TGTGCCATCAGCGAGGGGGCCGGAGATACGCAGTATTTT,CAISEGAGDTQYF
TRBJ2-1,TRBV9,NA,NA,TGTGCCAGCAGCGCTCGACTAGACCCCTACAATGAGCAGTTCTTC,CASSARLDPYNEQFF
TRBJ1-2,TRBV7-9,TRBD1,NA,TGTGCCAGCAGCCCGACCGGGACAGTCTCTTATGGCTACACCTTC,CASSPTGTVSYGYTF
TRBJ1-2,TRBV28,TRBD1,once,TGTGCCAGCGTTGAGGACAGGAAAAGGGATGGCTACACCTTC,CASVEDRKRDGYTF
TRBJ2-7,TRBV10-3,TRBD1,few,TGTGCCATCAGCCGGGACAGGGGCGACGAGCAGTACTTC,CAISRDRGDEQYF
TRBJ1-5,TRBV6-6,TRBD1,NA,TGTGCCAGCAGCCGCCGGGACAGGGAGCAGCCCCAGCATTTT,CASSRRDREQPQHF
TRBJ1-6,TRBV30,TRBD1,NA,TGTGCCTGGAGTGGGACAGGGGATTCACCCCTCCACTTT,CAWSGTGDSPLHF
TRBJ1-1,TRBV27,NA,NA,TGTGCCAGCAGCAATCCTAGGGGACTGACAAACACTGAAGCTTTCTTT,CASSNPRGLTNTEAFF